Listed here are 11 T cell receptor beta chains from one sample, sequenced in a study of CD8+ T cells in alopecia areata. As the sequencing template, cDNA was produced by extracting RNA and reverse transcribing it. This table comes from immunoSEQ multiplex PCR, and its TCRdb copy is limited to in-frame clones, with some not included. The sample has 180,000 or so clones, about 61% seen once. Treatment defined: oral pan-JAK inhibitor, 5-10 mg twice daily. The specimen comprised CD4+ T cells sorted from blood, sampled between weeks 55 and 65, from a patient treated with tofacitinib. The receptors were sampled from a human donor with alopecia areata.

Comment on this clone: One end of the junction varies from germline; a read error may be responsible. The chain couples TRBV30 to TRBJ2-5; D may match TRBD1 or TRBD2 (5 bases each). The CDR3 runs 12 residues. CDR1 and CDR2 (germline): GTSNPN, SVGIG (reference sequence). The DNA of the CDR3 is TGTGCCTGGGTGCAGGGTGGGGAGACCCAATACTTC. It encodes CAWVQGGETQYF.

The chain employs TRBV2 and TRBJ2-5; tentatively, D is TRBD1 (5 bases). The CDR3 sequence is 12 residues long. CDR1 SNHLY and CDR2 FYNNEI come from the germline V gene. V lost 10 bases and J lost 1, with 10 bases in between. CDR3 in amino acids: CATNQGQETQYF. The CDR3 DNA follows: TGTGCCACCAACCAGGGCCAAGAGACCCAGTACTTC.

This clone was seen more than once but under ten times. This sequence joins TRBV6-1 and TRBJ1-2; the D is unclear. V was clipped by 6 bases and J by 7 bases, with 15 bases between them. CDR1 is MNHNS and CDR2 is SASEGT in the germline V gene. This CDR3 comprises 13 residues. The CDR3 coding sequence is TGTGCCAGCAGCTCCTGGGGATCGGGTGGCTACACCTTC. This codes for CASSSWGSGGYTF.

The chain is built from TRBV7-9 and TRBJ1-2, with 10 bases matching TRBD1. This CDR3 is built from 17 residues. The germline V gene has CDR1 SEHNR and CDR2 FQNEAQ (reference sequence). V trimming: 2 bases; J trimming: 5 bases; junction bases outside the gene matches: 11. The CDR3 nucleotides read TGTGCCAGCAGCTTAAGTGGAGACAGGGGGCTGATTTATGGCTACACCTTC. Amino acid sequence: CASSLSGDRGLIYGYTF.

This rearrangement joins TRBV30 to TRBJ1-5, with 9 bases aligning to TRBD1. This CDR3 is built from 13 residues. Trimming at V came to 5 bases and at J to 7 bases, leaving 6 bases not matched to a gene. The V gene's germline CDR1 is GTSNPN and CDR2 SVGIG (reference sequence). CDR3 loop: CAWGTGRGQPQHF. In nucleotides, the CDR3 is TGTGCCTGGGGGACAGGGCGAGGGCAGCCCCAGCATTTT.

The chain joins TRBV30 to TRBJ2-5, with D maybe TRBD1 (7 bases). Germline-derived CDR1 and CDR2 are GTSNPN and SVGIG (reference sequence). Trimming removed 5 bases from V and 5 bases from J, with 12 bases in between. This CDR3 is 12 amino acids long. CDR3 residues: CAWGQAGETQYF. CDR3 in DNA: TGTGCCTGGGGACAGGCGGGGGAGACCCAGTACTTC.

This clone was detected a few times. This chain links TRBV4-1 with TRBJ1-5, with D perhaps matching TRBD1 (6 bases). Trimming left V 0 bases short and J 4 bases short, with 19 bases between. The CDR3 consists of 18 residues. From germline, CDR1 is MGHRA and CDR2 YSYEKL. CDR3 bases: TGCGCCAGCAGCCAAGACCTGCTCACAGGGTTTGGAAATCAGCCCCAGCATTTT. Translated, it gives CASSQDLLTGFGNQPQHF.

This clone was recorded only once. J is TRBJ2-7 and V is TRBV29-1; D is undetermined. The CDR3 spans 14 residues. The V gene's germline CDR1 is SQVTM and CDR2 ANQGSEA. Deletions cut 6 bases from V and 3 bases from J, with 18 bases between. The CDR3 region is CSVLAGNRGYEQYF. In DNA, the CDR3 is TGCAGCGTCCTCGCCGGCAACCGAGGCTACGAGCAGTACTTC.

The chain is built from TRBV5-4 and TRBJ2-5, with a possible D match to TRBD1 (6 bases). V shed 4 bases and J shed 4 bases, with 14 bases lying between them. CDR1 SGHNT and CDR2 YYREEE come from the germline V gene (reference sequence). The CDR3 is made up of 14 amino acids. DNA of the CDR3: TGTGCCAGCAGCCAGGGGTTTAGCGCAGAGACCCAGTACTTC. Its protein product is CASSQGFSAETQYF.

This sequence joins TRBV4-1 and TRBJ2-5; 9 nucleotides match TRBD1. Per germline, CDR1 MGHRA and CDR2 YSYEKL. There are 18 residues in the CDR3. With 0 bases clipped from V and 1 base from J, the junction kept 9 bases outside the gene matches. The CDR3 sequence: CASSQDPGDRAVQETQYF. As DNA, the CDR3 is TGCGCCAGCAGCCAAGATCCAGGGGACAGGGCGGTCCAAGAGACCCAGTACTTC.

The chain couples TRBV20-1 to TRBJ2-1; no reliable D call. Germline V CDR1 and CDR2: DFQATT, SNEGSKA (reference sequence). The CDR3 runs to 10 residues. Trimming stripped 2 bases from V and 8 bases from J, with 4 bases between. The CDR3 sequence is CSARSDEQFF. The CDR3 DNA follows: TGCAGTGCTAGATCGGATGAGCAGTTCTTC.